The 28 T cell receptor beta chains below were found in one sample sequenced in a study of blood T cell repertoires in COVID-19. Clones were sequenced by immunoSEQ multiplex PCR, and TCRdb holds only the in-frame ones, with some missing. The data hold hundreds of thousands of clones, with roughly 80% observed a single time. Material for sequencing was PBMCs or T cells enriched from blood (not recorded which). All receptors come from a man aged 35-49 years who had been exposed to COVID-19.

The chain recombines TRBV3-1 (or the pseudogene TRBV3-2) with TRBJ2-2; 10 bases match TRBD2. V lost 4 bases to trimming and J lost 4 bases; unmatched junction nucleotides: 12. Germline values: CDR1 LGHDT, CDR2 YNNKEL (reference sequence). There are 18 residues in the CDR3. CDR3 in DNA: TGTGCCAGCAGCCGAGGGTGGCCGGCTAGCGGGAGCACCGGGGAGCTGTTTTTT. Its protein product is CASSRGWPASGSTGELFF.

V gene TRBV19 combines with J gene TRBJ2-7; TRBD2 is a possible D gene (5 bases). Germline V CDR1 and CDR2: LNHDA, SQIVND (reference sequence). The V gene lost 5 bases and the J gene lost 3 bases, with 17 bases spanning the gap. The CDR3 is 15 residues long. The chain's CDR3 is CASSPGSRYNYEQYF. CDR3 nucleotides: TGTGCCAGTAGTCCTGGGAGTCGGTATAACTACGAGCAGTACTTC.

The chain employs TRBV18 and TRBJ2-1, with a possible D match to TRBD1 (5 bases). V gave up 6 bases and J gave up 9 bases, with 15 bases separating them. CDR1 and CDR2 from the germline V gene are KGHSH and LQKENI. The CDR3 length is 13 residues. DNA of the CDR3: TGTGCCAGCTCTTACCAGGGAAGTGGTGAGCAGTTCTTC. Encoded protein: CASSYQGSGEQFF.

The chain employs TRBV6-1 and TRBJ1-2; no clear D. Germline V gene sequence: CDR1 MNHNS, CDR2 SASEGT. The germline V and J ends were trimmed by 3 bases and 5 bases, with 10 bases remaining between them. CDR3 length equals 13 residues. CDR3 region: CASSDGKKYGYTF. CDR3 in DNA: TGTGCCAGCAGTGACGGGAAAAAGTATGGCTACACCTTC.

The genes are TRBV7-2 and TRBJ2-1, with D tentatively TRBD2 (6 bases). The germline V and J ends were trimmed by 1 base and 4 bases, with 11 bases remaining between them. Germline V gives CDR1 SGHTA, CDR2 FQGNSA. The CDR3 is 15 amino acids. The DNA for the CDR3 is TGTGCCAGCAGCTTAGGCGGGAACCATTACAATGAGCAGTTCTTC. Translated: CASSLGGNHYNEQFF.

The rearrangement uses TRBV10-1 and TRBJ2-7, with 10 bases aligning to TRBD2. V lost 4 bases and J lost 4; bases outside the gene matches: 13. This CDR3 has 17 amino acids. Germline loops: CDR1 WNHNN, CDR2 SYGVQD (reference sequence). The DNA of the CDR3 is TGCGCCAGCAGTGGAGGGAGCGGGAGGGCCAGTCGATACGAGCAGTACTTC. Translation gives CASSGGSGRASRYEQYF.

The chain joins TRBV6-5 to TRBJ1-2; D call uncertain. Germline V CDR1 and CDR2: MNHEY, SVGAGI. This CDR3 region has 16 residues. Trimming removed 2 bases at V and 9 bases at J, with 22 bases between. CDR3 loop: CASSYTDVVTRSSYTF. CDR3 in DNA: TGTGCCAGCAGTTACACCGACGTTGTCACCCGGAGCAGCTACACCTTC.

The V call is TRBV6-5, the J call TRBJ1-2; D remains ambiguous. The germline CDR1 and CDR2 sequences are MNHEY and SVGAGI. V lost 7 bases, J lost 2 bases, and 11 bases lay in between. The CDR3 has 13 residues. CDR3 region: CASTPSRNYGYTF. The CDR3 nucleotides are TGTGCCAGCACCCCTTCCAGAAACTATGGCTACACCTTC.

This chain joins TRBV6-5 and TRBJ2-1, with 7 positions matching TRBD1. This CDR3 has 15 amino acids. J gave up 5 bases and V 2 bases, and 6 bases lay outside the gene matches. The germline V gene encodes CDR1 MNHEY and CDR2 SVGAGI. CDR3 sequence reads: CASSYGRGPHNEQFF. The CDR3 DNA follows: TGTGCCAGCAGTTACGGTAGGGGGCCACACAATGAGCAGTTCTTC.

J is TRBJ1-4 and V is TRBV7-9, with 9 bases identical to TRBD1. The CDR3 totals 15 residues. Germline CDR1 SEHNR, CDR2 FQNEAQ (reference sequence). Germline trimming cut 6 bases from V and 7 bases from J; bases unmatched to any gene: 9. CDR3: CASRPGQGLGEKLFF. DNA for the CDR3: TGTGCCAGCAGACCCGGACAGGGGCTTGGTGAAAAACTGTTTTTT.

V gene TRBV3-1 (or the pseudogene TRBV3-2) combines with J gene TRBJ2-1; 15 nucleotides align to TRBD2. The CDR3 covers 17 residues. J was trimmed by 7 bases and V by 1 base; bases with no gene match: 5. Looked up from germline, CDR1 is LGHDT and CDR2 is YNNKEL (reference sequence). The CDR3 protein is CASSQAGGTSGRNEQFF. The CDR3 DNA is TGTGCCAGCAGCCAAGCAGGGGGGACTAGCGGGAGGAATGAGCAGTTCTTC.

This clone was recorded at least ten times. The chain combines TRBV2 with TRBJ1-1; the D gene is possibly TRBD1 (6 bases). In germline, CDR1 is SNHLY, CDR2 FYNNEI. This CDR3 contains 14 residues. V lost 5 bases, J lost 5 bases, and 15 bases lay in between. CDR3 nucleotide sequence: TGTGCCAGCAGTACAGGGTTCGGGAAGACTGAAGCTTTCTTT. Translating gives CASSTGFGKTEAFF.

The rearrangement uses TRBV11-2 and TRBJ2-7; 7 bases are a match to TRBD2. With 2 bases clipped from V and 2 bases from J, the junction kept 3 bases outside the gene matches. CDR1 SGHAT and CDR2 FQNNGV come from the germline V gene. This CDR3 contains 14 residues. CDR3 sequence: CASSLQSGTYEQYF. The DNA of the CDR3 is TGTGCCAGCAGCTTACAGAGCGGGACCTACGAGCAGTACTTC.

V usage is TRBV7-9 and J usage is TRBJ1-2; no clear D. Trimming removed 3 bases from V and 2 bases from J, with 7 bases in between. CDR1 is SEHNR and CDR2 is FQNEAQ in the germline V gene (reference sequence). The CDR3 contains 13 residues. The DNA for the CDR3 is TGTGCCAGCAGCTTTCCTAAAAACTATGGCTACACCTTC. Translating it yields CASSFPKNYGYTF.

The sample holds one count of this clone. The chain has TRBV14 and TRBJ2-2, with 9 bases identical to TRBD2. The CDR3 length is 17 residues. J lost 4 bases, V lost 1 base, and 7 bases had no gene match. Germline V lookup: CDR1 SGHDN, CDR2 FVKESK. In nucleotides, the CDR3 is TGTGCCAGCAGCCAAGGGGTAGAAGCGGGAGGCACCGGGGAGCTGTTTTTT. This sequence encodes CASSQGVEAGGTGELFF. Full variable domain (remainder filled in from reference TRBV14 and TRBJ2-2): EAGVTQFPSHSVIEKGQTVTLRCDPISGHDNLYWYRRVMGKEIKFLLHFVKESKQDESGMPNNRFLAERTGGTYSTLKVQPAELEDSGVYFCASSQGVEAGGTGELFFGEGSRLTVL.

The chain uses TRBV11-3 and TRBJ2-1, with 11 bases fitting TRBD2. Trimming removed 6 bases from V and 9 bases from J; junction bases left unmatched: 7. Germline CDR1 reads SGHNT; CDR2 reads YENEEA. The CDR3 is 14 residues long. CDR3 DNA sequence: TGTGCCAGCAGACTGACTAGCGGGACAAGTGAGCAGTTCTTC. Its protein is CASRLTSGTSEQFF.

This clone appeared a single time. The V call is TRBV9, the J call TRBJ1-2; tentative D call: TRBD1 (6 bases). V was clipped by 4 bases and J by 0 bases, with 13 bases between them. The germline CDR1 and CDR2 sequences are SGDLS and YYNGEE. The CDR3 runs to 15 residues. CDR3 region: CASSPRDISNYGYTF. CDR3 coding DNA: TGTGCCAGCAGCCCACGGGACATTTCTAACTATGGCTACACCTTC.

This clone has a single count. The V call is TRBV11-2, the J call TRBJ1-1, with 8 positions matching TRBD1. CDR1 is SGHAT and CDR2 is FQNNGV in the germline V gene. CDR3 length: 15 amino acids. Trimming at V came to 1 base and at J to 5 bases, leaving 6 bases not matched to a gene. CDR3 coding DNA: TGTGCCAGCAGCTTAGCCCACAGGGGGGGAACTGAAGCTTTCTTT. This encodes CASSLAHRGGTEAFF.

The genes are TRBV29-1 and TRBJ1-2; 8 bases match TRBD1. Germline V gives CDR1 SQVTM, CDR2 ANQGSEA. This CDR3 region has 12 residues. Trimming removed 7 bases from V and 4 bases from J; junction bases left unmatched: 5. The CDR3 DNA reads TGCAGCGACTCCGGGACAGGCTATGGCTACACCTTC. This codes for CSDSGTGYGYTF.

This clone was found once. The gene calls are TRBV5-1 and TRBJ2-7, with a weak D call TRBD1 (5 bases). V was pared by 1 base and J by 3 bases, with 8 bases between. The CDR3 is 13 residues long. CDR1 and CDR2 from the germline V gene are SGHRS and YFSETQ. The CDR3: CASSLRGLYEQYF. The CDR3 DNA sequence: TGCGCCAGCAGCTTGAGGGGTCTCTACGAGCAGTACTTC.

The chain combines TRBV6-5 with TRBJ1-5; the D gene is possibly TRBD1 (6 bases). The CDR3 totals 13 residues. Germline values: CDR1 MNHEY, CDR2 SVGAGI. V gave up 7 bases and J gave up 3 bases, with 10 bases separating them. The CDR3 loop reads CASTGDTNQPQHF. Written as DNA, the CDR3 is TGTGCCAGCACTGGGGACACCAATCAGCCCCAGCATTTT.

This sequence joins TRBV27 and TRBJ2-6, with a possible D match to TRBD1 (5 bases). Looked up from germline, CDR1 is MNHEY and CDR2 is SMNVEV (reference sequence). V lost 5 bases to trimming and J lost 0 bases, with 11 bases between them. The CDR3 runs 16 residues. CDR3 loop: CASSRADTSGANVLTF. The CDR3 bases are TGTGCCAGCAGTCGGGCGGACACCTCTGGGGCCAACGTCCTGACTTTC.

The chain joins TRBV5-1 to TRBJ1-6; 10 bases line up with TRBD1. Germline V gene lookup returns CDR1 SGHRS and CDR2 YFSETQ. The CDR3 spans 16 residues. With 4 bases clipped from V and 6 bases from J, the junction kept 7 bases outside the gene matches. CDR3 sequence: CASSPAGQGGNSPLHF. The CDR3 DNA follows: TGCGCCAGCAGCCCCGCCGGACAGGGGGGTAATTCACCCCTCCACTTT.

The chain combines TRBV7-3 with TRBJ2-1; TRBD1 matches 8 bases. The V segment lost 5 bases and the J segment 7 bases; nucleotides outside the gene matches: 7. The germline V gene encodes CDR1 SGHTA and CDR2 FQGTGA. CDR3 length: 14 amino acids. CDR3 sequence reads: CASSPGTGWNEQFF. The CDR3 DNA reads as TGTGCCAGCAGCCCGGGGACAGGTTGGAATGAGCAGTTCTTC.

CDR3 coding DNA: TGTGCCAGCAGCGACGGTCCAGAGGAAGGCTACACCTTC. Translating it yields CASSDGPEEGYTF. The chain couples TRBV5-8 to TRBJ1-2; D is ambiguous. CDR1 is SGHTS, CDR2 YDEGEE, per germline. Trimming took 4 bases from V and 8 from J, leaving 15 bases between them. The CDR3 is 13 amino acids.

The chain links TRBV18 to TRBJ1-1; no reliable D call. Germline loops: CDR1 KGHSH, CDR2 LQKENI. V lost 3 bases, J lost 4 bases, and 12 bases lay in between. The CDR3 consists of 14 residues. In DNA, the CDR3 is TGTGCCAGCTCACCGCCATACGGGTTCACTGAAGCTTTCTTT. Translated, it gives CASSPPYGFTEAFF.

The chain uses TRBV7-2 and TRBJ2-5; possible D gene TRBD2, 5 bases. CDR1 is SGHTA and CDR2 is FQGNSA in the germline V gene. Trimming stripped 5 bases from V and 5 bases from J, with 6 bases between. The CDR3 length is 11 residues. The CDR3 loop reads CASSPGETQYF. In DNA form, the CDR3 reads TGTGCCAGCAGCCCGGGGGAGACCCAGTACTTC.

The chain carries TRBV2 and TRBJ1-6, with TRBD1 identical over 7 bases. The CDR3 totals 12 residues. The junction had 3 bases not matched to a gene; V was cut back by 6 bases and J by 10 bases. Per germline, CDR1 SNHLY and CDR2 FYNNEI. The CDR3 loop is CASRMDRSPLHF. CDR3 sequence (DNA): TGTGCCAGCAGGATGGACAGGTCACCCCTCCACTTT.